Sequencing of this T cell receptor (beta chain) was carried out in a study of cytomegalovirus exposure and HLA in healthy donors (dated by TCRdb to the late 2010s). Some background on the complete study: An earlier analysis of roughly 610 of the donors reported about 300 Gb of sequence data and 117 million unique TCR beta sequences obtained from 150 million to 200 million T cells. Class I and class II HLA loci were covered by the typing at four-digit resolution. Every repertoire in the discovery cohort had been generated on one and the same sequencing platform. An earlier analysis of 500 to 650 of the donors applied high-throughput TCR beta sequencing to assess whether each TCR beta V gene segment acted as functional or pseudogenic. To study patterns of TCR occurrence, a later analysis re-analyzed previously published TCR beta repertoires from hundreds of donors and added high-resolution HLA genotyping. Approximately 310 gigabases of sequencing data and tens of millions of unique TCR sequences were included in an early release covering roughly 600 HLA-typed donors. The study profiled the T cell repertoires of more than 500 subjects by immunosequencing and related them to cytomegalovirus serostatus. The later analysis used no new phenotypic data to find candidate immune exposures, relying instead on TCR beta sequences and their occurrence across donors. The genetic ancestry cluster associated with self-reported Caucasian donors included around four fifths of the approximately 430 genotyped donors. Alongside the repertoire data, information on donor age, sex, ethnicity and CMV serostatus was compiled. On average, about 240,000 unique TCR beta nucleotide sequences were sequenced per donor among roughly 430 genotyped donors of the cohort, with roughly 18% of those sequences being non-productive. In a later genetic analysis, genome-wide SNP genotypes for 398 of the 666 donors were used, and that subset was treated as a discovery cohort. Roughly 5 DR-DQ haplotypes were handled as single units for association and clustering, since linkage in the cohort was strong. The number of typed donors differed by locus: roughly 629-640 for A, B, C, DRB1 and DQB1; 522 for DQA1; 606 for DPA1; and 400 to 480 for DPB1. High-throughput TCR immunosequencing, statistical association of individual TCRs with disease status, and machine learning were combined to predict cytomegalovirus infection status. The study aimed to test whether cataloging public T cell receptors could reveal signatures of past pathogen exposure. Along with the roughly 700-subject first cohort, a separate validation cohort of around 120 different subjects was used.

Overall study outcomes, separate from this receptor: V-gene and J-gene trimming of TCR beta chains was associated with a missense DCLRE1C variant in a later genetic analysis, and the association was replicated in an independent cohort. In a later analysis, several top co-occurrence clusters were reported to appear linked to parvovirus B19, influenza, CMV and Epstein-Barr virus. Because counts were too low, some 17 rarely observed V segments, including chromosome 9 orphons, were excluded from the earlier analysis of some 540 of the donors. A group of highly shared sequence variants was considered likely to be a technical artifact of the sequencing pipeline. Most TCR sequences were seen in very few donors, while some public TCRs were found in many individuals. According to a later genetic analysis, donors in an Asian-associated ancestry cluster had fewer N-insertions in productive TCRs than the roughly 700-donor mean. When HLA alleles, especially DR and DQ, strongly co-occurred, TCR associations were difficult to assign to individual alleles. Cytomegalovirus status was reported to be diagnosed by the classifier with high specificity and sensitivity in both the original and validation cohorts. In a later analysis, most CMV-associated TCR beta chains were found to appear HLA-restricted, with HLA associations seemingly driven largely by CMV exposure. In a later analysis, TCR association rates were found to vary across HLA loci, with the most associated TCRs seen for DRB1 alleles and the fewest for HLA-C alleles. A further reported finding was that TCR beta sequences accurately predicted the HLA-A and HLA-B alleles for most subjects in the first cohort. Immune exposure information for the cohort was limited to CMV serostatus. Presence/absence analyses assumed roughly uniform sequencing depth across donors, an assumption that may not hold. A later analysis associated about 17,000 TCR beta sequences with specific HLA alleles at a false discovery rate of 0.05. Three of the identified cytomegalovirus-associated TCR beta chains were confirmed in vitro to be specific for cytomegalovirus antigens. The cohort was sequenced for TCR beta chains only, and without alpha or paired-chain data the features that could be detected were limited. Because HLA typing was missing for some donors at each locus, association tests included only the typed subset. In a later analysis, HLA-associated TCR beta chains were found to be more clonally expanded and to have lower generation probabilities than equally common non-associated chains. In an earlier analysis of approximately 590 of the donors, most TCR beta V segments were observed in productive rearrangements about 90% or about 30% of the time, broadly matching IMGT annotations. According to the authors, the approach could potentially be generalized to other disease states and immunological phenotypes. Linkage disequilibrium might explain the correlated functional status among segregating V segments, but an unknown experimental factor could not be ruled out. The study listed 164 TCR beta chains as associated with cytomegalovirus.

Library generation was performed with the immunoSEQ multiplex PCR assay. For the multiplex PCR, a mixture combining 60 forward primers for TCR Vbeta segments and 13 reverse primers for TCR Jbeta segments was used. The CDR3 region of rearranged TCR beta genes was amplified from genomic DNA with a multiplex PCR assay. On the Illumina HiSeq System, the amplified TCR beta libraries were sequenced as 87-base-pair reads. As for how the authors treated the data: A later analysis tallied roughly 80 million unique TCR beta chains across the 640 or so repertoires, and approximately 12 million of those chains were shared by two or more donors. Raw reads were error-corrected and collapsed into unique sequences with a nearest-neighbor algorithm that merged closely related sequences to remove PCR and sequencing errors. Alignment of CDR3 sequences to IMGT reference sequences was used to assign V, D and J gene segments. For a sequence to be retained, at least a six-nucleotide match to both a V gene segment and a J gene segment was required. Rearrangements were classified as productive when the CDR3 lacked stop codons and remained in frame with V and J, and all other rearrangements were classified as non-productive. Following IMGT convention, CDR3 was defined as the stretch from the second conserved V-encoded cysteine up to the conserved J-encoded phenylalanine. The earlier analysis of approximately 500 of the donors excluded sequences that lacked an unambiguous match to a single V gene segment. An earlier analysis of 500 to 600 of the donors classified V segments as functional when productive rearrangements were above 56.7% and as segregating when the standard deviation between donors was above 5%. A statistical classification framework was developed to diagnose cytomegalovirus status using the catalog of TCR beta chain sequences. In a later analysis, V and J genes were assigned by comparing TCR nucleotide sequences against IMGT/GENE-DB human TR gene sequences. The TCRdist pipeline was used in a later analysis to assign CDR3 sequences and most-parsimonious VDJ recombination scenarios. In a later analysis, each TCR beta chain was defined by its CDR3 amino acid sequence together with its V-gene family, and reads lacking a unique V-gene family were excluded. A later analysis removed several hundred highly shared, low-generation-probability nucleotide sequences to deal with suspected cross-contamination and a sequencing artifact. In a later analysis, a clonal expansion index for each public chain was calculated from normalized within-repertoire ranks of inferred template counts. In a later analysis, generation probabilities were computed using a VDJ recombination model fitted to out-of-frame rearrangements, and the results were checked against IGoR. A later analysis scored TCR-TCR, TCR-HLA and TCR-CMV co-occurrence with hypergeometric tests, applying a repertoire-size bias correction to TCR pairs. A later analysis estimated false discovery rates by permuting HLA or CMV assignments 20 times. A later analysis grouped co-occurring TCRs with DBSCAN, adding TCRdist sequence similarity when clustering within HLA-allele-positive subsets. For co-occurrence clustering, repertoires with fewer than 30,000 or more than 120,000 public chains were excluded, along with five repertoires with anomalous nucleotide sharing. TCRdb took over this immuneACCESS table, retaining in-frame rearrangements with V and J assigned. Such tables are incomplete; in checked studies, under half of the missing clones stem from an unresolved V gene, and the remainder is unexplained. V, J and clone size are those of that table, while D and trimming were read from the DNA. The sample includes around 170,000 clones, with almost 85% observed a single time. The ten largest clones add up to 0.38% of the sample.

As for this clone: Its antigen is still unknown. The sample holds no much larger clone one base away, and base qualities are not on file.

In total, approximately 690 healthy bone marrow donors made up the cohort. Cohort members were all nominally healthy when sampled, although unrecorded immune exposures were likely present. The donor tested CMV seronegative, placing the donor among the 350 to 400 seronegative members of the cohort. A peripheral blood sample was provided by each donor, and peripheral blood mononuclear cells were used for TCR beta sequencing. The Qiagen DNeasy Blood Extraction Kit was used to extract genomic DNA from the blood cell samples. Sequences were obtained from PBMCs. The receptor's source is a boy aged 2 to 10 in good health and CMV-seronegative.

The CDR3 region has the sequence CASSGAGQENYGYTF. The DNA sequence is as follows: TGTGCCAGCAGCGGCGCAGGACAGGAGAACTATGGCTACACCTTC. The chain couples TRBV2 to TRBJ1-2; 7 bases in the middle match TRBD1. As encoded in the germline V gene, CDR1 is SNHLY while CDR2 is FYNNEI. Reading from cysteine to phenylalanine, the CDR3 counts 15 amino acids. The sequence is cut down to CDR3 DNA, 45 bases in frame from base 1. V ends up 6 bases short and J 2 bases short, with an unmatched junction base count of 9. Beyond the CDR3, the reference TRBV2 and TRBJ1-2 genes provide the residues; the full variable domain reads: EPEVTQTPSHQVTQMGQEVILRCVPISNHLYFYWYRQILGQKVEFLVSFYNNEISEKSEIFDDQFSVERPDGSNFTLKIRSTKLEDSAMYFCASSGAGQENYGYTFGSGTRLTVV.